A single sample gave rise to the 22 T cell receptor beta chains below, sequenced in a study of identical twins' blood T cells. TCRdb re-analysed the 5' RACE reads in MiXCR, keeping a single row per CDR3 protein. The sample shows 350,000 to 450,000 distinct CDR3 sequences, about 28% of them seen only once. Sample: PBMCs. These receptors originate from a woman between 18 and 49 years old in good health.

This clonotype has a count of ten or more. This chain links TRBV29-1 with TRBJ1-2; D is uncertain. V lost 6 bases to trimming and J lost 2 bases, with 10 bases between them. The CDR3 length is 12 residues. The V gene's germline CDR1 is SQVTM and CDR2 ANQGSEA. The CDR3 protein is CSVGGPNYGYTF. As DNA, the CDR3 is TGCAGCGTCGGTGGACCGAACTATGGCTACACCTTC.

Only a few counts were recorded for this clonotype. The chain carries TRBV20-1 and TRBJ1-2; 7 positions match TRBD1. The CDR3 is 12 amino acids. Germline assignment: CDR1 DFQATT and CDR2 SNEGSKA (reference sequence). V dropped 5 bases and J dropped 3; count of bases not matched to a gene: 3. The CDR3 DNA is TGCAGTGCTCACAGGGGTGACTATGGCTACACCTTC. Its protein is CSAHRGDYGYTF.

This clonotype was observed a few times. This chain joins TRBV14 and TRBJ1-4; D is possibly TRBD1 (5 bases). The CDR3 length is 15 residues. Germline loops: CDR1 SGHDN, CDR2 FVKESK. V was shortened by 0 bases and J by 8 bases, with 13 bases between the two germline ends. CDR3 sequence (DNA): TGTGCCAGCAGCCAAGATCAGCGGCAGGGAGAAAAACTGTTTTTT. It specifies CASSQDQRQGEKLFF.

This clonotype was seen a handful of times. V usage is TRBV21-1 and J usage is TRBJ1-3. TRBV21-1 is shown as a pseudogene. This CDR3 has 18 residues. The CDR3 sequence is CASSSRTGRTFSGNTIYF. The CDR3 nucleotides read TGTGCCAGCAGCAGTCGAACGGGACGGACCTTCTCTGGAAACACCATATATTTT.

In this sample, this clonotype turned up a few times. The junction departs from germline at one end; a sequencing error may be responsible. The rearrangement uses TRBV10-1 and TRBJ1-1; D perhaps matches TRBD1 (6 bases). The CDR3 loop spans 14 amino acids. Germline CDR1 and CDR2: WNHNN and SYGVQD (reference sequence). The DNA of the CDR3 is TGCGCCAGCAGTGACCGGGGGGCAGAAACTGAAGCTCTCTTT. Translating gives CASSDRGAETEALF.

This clonotype was found a few times. V usage is TRBV7-2 and J usage is TRBJ2-5; no clear D. The CDR3 consists of 11 residues. Looked up from germline, CDR1 is SGHTA and CDR2 is FQGNSA. V lost 4 bases and J 7 bases, leaving 7 bases between the germline ends. The CDR3 coding sequence is TGTGCCAGCAGCTATACCGGGACCCAGTACTTC. Amino acid sequence: CASSYTGTQYF.

Worth noting for this clonotype: The conserved phenylalanine or tryptophan is not found at the CDR3 terminus, so this likely reflects a read error. The chain joins TRBV3-1 to TRBJ1-2; D gene ambiguous. Germline V gives CDR1 LGHDT, CDR2 YNNKEL (reference sequence). With 4 bases removed from V and 8 bases from J, the gap between germline ends came to 20 bases. The length of the CDR3 is 15 residues. In nucleotides, the CDR3 is TGTGCCAGCAGCCCCTATATGGCTAAACCAGGAGGCTACACCCTC. Residues: CASSPYMAKPGGYTL.

With regard to this clonotype: The junction shows a germline mismatch at one end, possibly a read error. The chain is built from TRBV7-2 and TRBJ1-6; D is unresolved. Germline-derived CDR1 and CDR2 are SGHTA and FQGNSA. The CDR3 is 15 residues long. The CDR3 loop reads CASSSRTALYSPFHF. The CDR3 nucleotides are TGTGCCAGCAGCTCCAGGACGGCCCTCTATTCACCCTTCCACTTT.

The sample holds a few counts of this clonotype. This chain connects TRBV5-1 to TRBJ1-1; tentative D call: TRBD1 (6 bases). The ends were cut back, 0 bases at V and 5 bases at J, with 14 bases in the middle. The CDR3 is 15 residues long. CDR1 is SGHRS, CDR2 YFSETQ, per germline. Here the CDR3 reads CASSLVGGPLTEAFF. In nucleotides, the CDR3 is TGCGCCAGCAGCTTGGTGGGGGGGCCTTTGACTGAAGCTTTCTTT. Full variable domain (remainder filled in from reference TRBV5-1 and TRBJ1-1): KAGVTQTPRYLIKTRGQQVTLSCSPISGHRSVSWYQQTPGQGLQFLFEYFSETQRNKGNFPGRFSGRQFSNSRSEMNVSTLELGDSALYLCASSLVGGPLTEAFFGQGTRLTVV.

This clonotype was seen ten or more times. This chain connects TRBV20-1 to TRBJ1-1; D uncertain. Deletions cut 0 bases from V and 1 base from J, with 6 bases between. Germline CDR1 is DFQATT and CDR2 is SNEGSKA (reference sequence). The CDR3 length is 13 residues. CDR3 protein: CSARDMKNTEAFF. CDR3 coding DNA: TGCAGTGCTAGAGATATGAAGAACACTGAAGCTTTCTTT.

J is TRBJ1-1 and V is TRBV5-1; D might be TRBD1 (6 bases). CDR1 SGHRS and CDR2 YFSETQ come from the germline V gene. V gave up 2 bases and J gave up 0 bases, with 8 bases separating them. This CDR3 has 14 residues. CDR3 region: CASSFDRMNTEAFF. Here the CDR3 DNA reads TGCGCCAGCAGCTTTGACAGGATGAACACTGAAGCTTTCTTT. The variable domain in full, completed from reference TRBV5-1 and TRBJ1-1, reads KAGVTQTPRYLIKTRGQQVTLSCSPISGHRSVSWYQQTPGQGLQFLFEYFSETQRNKGNFPGRFSGRQFSNSRSEMNVSTLELGDSALYLCASSFDRMNTEAFFGQGTRLTVV.

The chain couples TRBV20-1 to TRBJ1-2; D is unresolved. The length of the CDR3 is 13 residues. The germline gives CDR1 DFQATT, CDR2 SNEGSKA (reference sequence). Trimming shortened V by 5 bases and J by 6 bases, and 16 bases separated the two germline ends. The CDR3 DNA reads TGCAGTGCTCCCTATTTGGGGAGGAATGGCTACACCTTC. Its protein product is CSAPYLGRNGYTF.

The chain is built from TRBV12-5 and TRBJ2-3; no definite D call. This CDR3 spans 15 amino acids. Germline assignment: CDR1 LGHNT and CDR2 FRNRAP. The V and J ends lost 0 bases and 1 base respectively, with 8 bases between them. CDR3: CASGLVNRGTDTQYF. The CDR3 DNA reads TGTGCTAGTGGTTTGGTAAATAGGGGCACAGATACGCAGTATTTT.

The J gene is TRBJ2-5, the V gene TRBV12-3 or TRBV12-4, with D unclear. V was pared by 3 bases and J by 2 bases, with 16 bases between. This CDR3 region has 16 residues. In DNA, the CDR3 is TGTGCCAGCAGTTTTGTCTTAGGCCGACCACAAGAGACCCAGTACTTC. It specifies CASSFVLGRPQETQYF.

This chain joins TRBV10-3 and TRBJ2-2; D possibly uses TRBD1 or TRBD2 (7 bases each). There are 15 residues in the CDR3. The V gene's germline CDR1 is ENHRY and CDR2 SYGVKD. The V and J ends lost 10 bases and 1 base respectively, with 16 bases between them. The CDR3 loop is CATKGAGENTGELFF. DNA for the CDR3: TGTGCCACCAAGGGGGCGGGAGAGAACACCGGGGAGCTGTTTTTT.

This chain uses TRBV20-1 with TRBJ2-3; 7 nucleotides align to TRBD2. The V segment lost 1 base and the J segment 5 bases; nucleotides outside the gene matches: 6. Per the germline V gene, CDR1 is DFQATT and CDR2 is SNEGSKA (reference sequence). CDR3 length: 14 amino acids. CDR3 loop: CSARASGVEDTQYF. The CDR3 nucleotides read TGCAGTGCTAGAGCGAGCGGGGTGGAAGATACGCAGTATTTT.

The chain recombines TRBV25-1 with TRBJ1-1; TRBD1 might be the D (5 bases). The V gene's germline CDR1 is MGHDK and CDR2 SYGVNS. V lost 3 bases, J lost 2 bases, and 22 bases lay in between. This CDR3 comprises 18 residues. CDR3 in amino acids: CASSDAGTAGQKNTEAFF. CDR3 coding DNA: TGTGCCAGCAGTGACGCCGGGACGGCCGGCCAAAAAAACACTGAAGCTTTCTTT.

On this clonotype itself: A much larger clone differs by one base, so this may be a read error. The rearrangement uses TRBV5-1 and TRBJ1-5, with a possible D match to TRBD1 (6 bases). The germline gives CDR1 SGHRS, CDR2 YFSETQ. This CDR3 has 13 residues. Trimming removed 3 bases at V and 5 bases at J, with 9 bases between. CDR3 sequence reads: CASSSAGDQPQHF. The CDR3 DNA is TGCGCCAGCAGCTCGGCAGGGGATCAGCCCCAGCATTTT.

This clonotype has at least ten counts. At one end the junction does not follow the germline gene, possibly because of a read error. The chain couples TRBV5-1 to TRBJ1-1; the D is unclear. Germline CDR1 SGHRS, CDR2 YFSETQ. The CDR3 length is 13 residues. CDR3 amino acids: CASSFRRDTEAFF. The DNA of the CDR3 is TGTGCCAGCAGTTTCCGGCGGGACACTGAAGCTTTCTTT.

The table lists this clonotype with many counts. The chain links TRBV29-1 to TRBJ1-1, with 11 bases that match TRBD1. Germline V gives CDR1 SQVTM, CDR2 ANQGSEA. The CDR3 covers 12 residues. Trimming removed 7 bases from V and 5 bases from J; junction bases left unmatched: 3. The CDR3 DNA follows: TGCAGCGCGGGACAGGGGGAGACTGAAGCTTTCTTT. Amino acid sequence: CSAGQGETEAFF. Looking up the rest from reference TRBV29-1 and TRBJ1-1 gives the full variable domain: SAVISQKPSRDICQRGTSLTIQCQVDSQVTMMFWYRQQPGQSLTLIATANQGSEATYESGFVIDKFPISRPNLTFSTLTVSNMSPEDSSIYLCSAGQGETEAFFGQGTRLTVV.

This clonotype has at least ten counts. V and J are TRBV10-1 and TRBJ2-2; perhaps TRBD2 as D (5 bases). This CDR3 has 13 amino acids. Trimming shortened V by 0 bases and J by 6 bases, and 5 bases separated the two germline ends. The V gene's germline CDR1 is WNHNN and CDR2 SYGVQD (reference sequence). The CDR3 loop reads CASSESEAGELFF. CDR3 coding DNA: TGCGCCAGCAGTGAGTCGGAGGCCGGGGAGCTGTTTTTT.

This clonotype was counted a few times. The J gene is TRBJ1-2, the V gene TRBV24-1, with D hard to call. The CDR3 is made up of 14 amino acids. Germline assignment: CDR1 KGHDR and CDR2 SFDVKD. The ends were cut back, 4 bases at V and 2 bases at J, with 10 bases in the middle. In DNA form, the CDR3 reads TGTGCCACCAGTGACCGGGCCAGAAACTATGGCTACACCTTC. It specifies CATSDRARNYGYTF.